This T cell receptor (beta chain) was obtained from a study of identical twins. A single record per CDR3 protein comes from TCRdb applying MiXCR to the 5' RACE reads. This table holds about 290,000 distinct CDR3 sequences, roughly 10% found once. This CDR3 is built from 16 residues. CDR1 and CDR2 from the germline V gene are SEHNR and FQNEAQ (reference sequence). In regard to this clonotype: Sequence at one end of the junction differs from germline and may be a read error.

This same sample was also taken into another study, of yellow fever vaccine responses in identical twins.

This chain links TRBV7-9 with TRBJ2-6; TRBD1 might be the D (6 bases). Sequenced input: CD8+ T cells sorted from blood. The origin of this receptor is a woman aged 18-29 years in good health. The CDR3 sequence: CASSPGQSSGAKVLTF. The CDR3 coding sequence is TGTGCCAGCAGTCCAGGACAGAGCTCTGGGGCCAAGGTCCTGACTTTC. Looking up the rest from reference TRBV7-9 and TRBJ2-6 gives the full variable domain: DTGVSQNPRHKITKRGQNVTFRCDPISEHNRLYWYRQTLGQGPEFLTYFQNEAQLEKSRLLSDRFSAERPKGSFSTLEIQRTEQGDSAMYLCASSPGQSSGAKVLTFGAGSRLTVL.